These 30 T cell receptor beta chains were sequenced from one sample in a study of post-analysis software for immune sequencing data. The study, taken as a whole, reports: The five TRBV segments detected at higher frequency in patients than in controls included TRBV5-6, TRBV5-1 and TRBV20-1.

These receptors' targets are unknown. Built from TCR beta cDNA, the libraries had unique molecular identifiers in them. TCRdb itself ran the PCR reads through MiXCR, one entry per CDR3 protein. The data show 150,000 to 200,000 distinct CDR3 sequences, 25% to 35% seen once. The source material was blood. These receptors were taken from a girl between 5 and 17 years old with multiple sclerosis.

Ten or more counts support this clonotype. This chain connects TRBV28 to TRBJ1-6, with TRBD1 matching 9 bases. Germline CDR1 is MDHEN and CDR2 is SYDVKM. Trimming at V came to 3 bases and at J to 7 bases, leaving 1 base not matched to a gene. The CDR3 length is 14 residues. CDR3 protein: CASSLDRGNSPLHF. The CDR3 DNA follows: TGTGCCAGCAGTTTGGACAGGGGAAATTCACCCCTCCACTTT.

This clonotype was seen repeatedly, ten times or more. The chain recombines TRBV9 with TRBJ2-1; 11 bases line up with TRBD2. The CDR3 sequence is 16 residues long. J gave up 3 bases and V 4 bases, and 6 bases lay outside the gene matches. CDR1 and CDR2 (germline): SGDLS, YYNGEE. This CDR3 is CASSPRLAGFYNEQFF. The CDR3 coding sequence is TGTGCCAGCAGCCCACGACTAGCGGGATTCTACAATGAGCAGTTCTTC.

This clonotype was counted a few times. The chain employs TRBV30 and TRBJ1-1; 10 bases are shared with TRBD1. After removal of 2 bases from V and 3 bases from J, the junction contained 3 bases not matched to a gene. Germline CDR1 reads GTSNPN; CDR2 reads SVGIG (reference sequence). The CDR3 covers 14 residues. The CDR3, as DNA: TGTGCCTGGAGTACCGGGACAGGGGACACTGAAGCTTTCTTT. Translating it yields CAWSTGTGDTEAFF.

This clonotype was found a few times. The chain employs TRBV5-1 and TRBJ2-5; the match to TRBD2 covers 8 bases. In germline, CDR1 is SGHRS, CDR2 YFSETQ. V trimming: 0 bases; J trimming: 4 bases; junction bases outside the gene matches: 8. The CDR3 runs 16 residues. The CDR3 region has the DNA TGCGCCAGCAGCTTGGCCGTAACGGCGGGAGGAGAGACCCAGTACTTC. Translated, it gives CASSLAVTAGGETQYF. The variable domain in full, with the rest retrieved from reference TRBV5-1 and TRBJ2-5, is KAGVTQTPRYLIKTRGQQVTLSCSPISGHRSVSWYQQTPGQGLQFLFEYFSETQRNKGNFPGRFSGRQFSNSRSEMNVSTLELGDSALYLCASSLAVTAGGETQYFGPGTRLLVL.

This clonotype was counted a few times. A junction boundary mismatches the germline segment, possibly from a read error. The V and J genes are TRBV10-3 and TRBJ2-1; TRBD2 matches at 13 bases. The CDR3 contains 15 residues. Looked up from germline, CDR1 is ENHRY and CDR2 is SYGVKD. CDR3 amino acids: CATSAGTSGKGEQFF. Written as DNA, the CDR3 is TGTGCCACCAGTGCCGGGACTAGCGGGAAGGGGGAGCAGTTCTTC.

This clonotype was observed at least ten times. CDR3 DNA sequence: TGTGCCAGCAGCAGGGAGGGCTACACCTTC. Its protein is CASSREGYTF. V is TRBV7-2 and J is TRBJ1-2; D call uncertain. Germline V lookup: CDR1 SGHTA, CDR2 FQGNSA. V lost 5 bases and J 8 bases, leaving 6 bases between the germline ends. The CDR3 sequence is 10 residues long. Drawing the rest from reference TRBV7-2 and TRBJ1-2, the complete variable domain is GAGVSQSPSNKVTEKGKDVELRCDPISGHTALYWYRQSLGQGLEFLIYFQGNSAPDKSGLPSDRFSAERTGGSVSTLTIQRTQQEDSAVYLCASSREGYTFGSGTRLTVV.

In this sample, this clonotype turned up many times. The chain links TRBV20-1 to TRBJ2-3; possibly TRBD2 for D (5 bases). Germline CDR1 and CDR2: DFQATT and SNEGSKA (reference sequence). This CDR3 has 14 amino acids. Trimming shortened V by 2 bases and J by 4 bases, and 13 bases separated the two germline ends. The CDR3 spells CSARSTLGPDTQYF. CDR3 DNA sequence: TGCAGTGCTAGAAGTACACTAGGCCCAGATACGCAGTATTTT.

The sample holds a few counts of this clonotype. V usage is TRBV3-1 and J usage is TRBJ1-2; 7 bases match TRBD1. Germline CDR1 reads LGHDT; CDR2 reads YNNKEL (reference sequence). The CDR3 extends over 13 amino acids. Germline trimming cut 6 bases from V and 4 bases from J; bases unmatched to any gene: 5. The chain's CDR3 is CASRDRASYGYTF. The CDR3, as DNA: TGTGCCAGCAGAGACAGGGCCTCCTATGGCTACACCTTC. Looking up the rest from reference TRBV3-1 and TRBJ1-2 gives the full variable domain: DTAVSQTPKYLVTQMGNDKSIKCEQNLGHDTMYWYKQDSKKFLKIMFSYNNKELIINETVPNRFSPKSPDKAHLNLHINSLELGDSAVYFCASRDRASYGYTFGSGTRLTVV.

The chain combines TRBV28 with TRBJ2-1; tentative D call: TRBD2 (6 bases). CDR3 length: 16 residues. Per the germline V gene, CDR1 is MDHEN and CDR2 is SYDVKM. The V end lost 0 bases, the J end lost 3 bases, and 12 bases lay between the germline ends. CDR3 region: CASSLWASADYNEQFF. CDR3 bases: TGTGCCAGCAGTTTATGGGCTAGCGCTGACTACAATGAGCAGTTCTTC.

This clonotype was detected only a few times. This CDR3 is CASSVGGLAGVGETQYF. Written as DNA, the CDR3 is TGTGCCAGCAGCGTAGGAGGGTTAGCGGGAGTAGGGGAGACCCAGTACTTC. This chain joins TRBV9 and TRBJ2-5; 9 bases match TRBD2. Germline CDR1 SGDLS, CDR2 YYNGEE. This CDR3 spans 17 amino acids. V gave up 0 bases and J gave up 5 bases; unmatched junction bases: 11.

This clonotype appeared a few times. J is TRBJ1-1 and V is TRBV3-1; 7 bases fit TRBD1. The CDR3 sequence is 15 residues long. V trimming: 3 bases; J trimming: 3 bases; junction bases outside the gene matches: 7. Germline V gene lookup returns CDR1 LGHDT and CDR2 YNNKEL (reference sequence). CDR3 region: CASSHPLTGDTEAFF. For the CDR3, the DNA is TGTGCCAGCAGCCATCCTCTTACAGGGGACACTGAAGCTTTCTTT.

This sequence joins TRBV20-1 and TRBJ2-7, with TRBD1 matching over 7 bases. V trimming: 5 bases; J trimming: 5 bases; junction bases outside the gene matches: 9. CDR1 is DFQATT and CDR2 is SNEGSKA in the germline V gene (reference sequence). This CDR3 spans 13 amino acids. CDR3: CSAPRTGVNEQYF. The CDR3, as DNA: TGCAGTGCTCCCCGAACAGGGGTCAACGAGCAGTACTTC.

This clonotype has just a few counts. Its ends do not fully match the called genes, so a read error is possible. CDR3 amino acids: CASSLDGSGANVRTF. For the CDR3, the DNA is TGCGCCAGCAGCCTGGACGGGTCTGGGGCCAACGTCCGGACTTTC. This chain joins TRBV5-1 and TRBJ2-6; possible D gene TRBD1, 5 bases. CDR1 SGHRS and CDR2 YFSETQ come from the germline V gene. The length of the CDR3 is 15 residues.

This rearrangement joins TRBV25-1 to TRBJ2-5; 11 positions agree with TRBD1. The J call may be incorrect, as the DNA end agrees better with TRBJ2-7. The CDR3 runs 17 residues. The germline CDR1 and CDR2 sequences are MGHDK and SYGVNS. The DNA for the CDR3 is TGTGCCAGCAGTGAATATTGGGGGACAGGGGGTCTCTACGAGCAGTACTTC. This encodes CASSEYWGTGGLYEQYF.

This clonotype has only a few counts. For the CDR3, the DNA is TGCAGCGTTGAACCGACTAGCGGGAGCCAGACCCAGTACTTC. It is translated as CSVEPTSGSQTQYF. This chain connects TRBV29-1 to TRBJ2-5, with 12 bases matching TRBD2. The germline V gene encodes CDR1 SQVTM and CDR2 ANQGSEA. CDR3 length: 14 residues. Trimming took 2 bases from V and 6 from J; bases not matched to a gene: 4.

A word on this clonotype: Just one base apart from a much larger clone, this may be a read error. The chain links TRBV7-9 to TRBJ2-3; no reliable D call. Germline CDR1 reads SEHNR; CDR2 reads FQNEAQ (reference sequence). The CDR3 covers 12 residues. Trimming removed 10 bases at V and 0 bases at J, with 8 bases between. This chain's CDR3 is CANRPSTDTQYF. The DNA for the CDR3 is TGTGCCAACCGGCCTAGCACAGATACGCAGTATTTT.

The chain links TRBV20-1 to TRBJ1-1, with D unclear. This CDR3 comprises 15 residues. From germline, CDR1 is DFQATT and CDR2 SNEGSKA (reference sequence). Trimming shortened V by 3 bases and J by 4 bases, and 18 bases separated the two germline ends. The CDR3 reads CSASDPRVGGTEAFF. The CDR3 nucleotides are TGCAGTGCTAGTGACCCCCGTGTGGGTGGCACTGAAGCTTTCTTT.

The rearrangement joins TRBV20-1 to TRBJ2-4, with TRBD2 matching 8 bases. Matching the DNA end better, TRBJ2-7 makes the J call doubtful. Germline V gives CDR1 DFQATT, CDR2 SNEGSKA (reference sequence). The CDR3 totals 15 residues. The DNA of the CDR3 is TGCAGTGCTAGAGGCGCCAGCGGGGGCTCCTACGAGCAGTACTTC. Translation gives CSARGASGGSYEQYF.

The J gene is TRBJ2-3, the V gene TRBV18; D perhaps matches TRBD2 (6 bases). CDR1 and CDR2 (germline): KGHSH, LQKENI. CDR3 length: 16 residues. V was clipped by 3 bases and J by 3 bases, with 16 bases between them. The CDR3 DNA reads TGTGCCAGCTCACCGCCTAGTAGCGGACGGACAGATACGCAGTATTTT. Residues: CASSPPSSGRTDTQYF. Complete variable domain (other parts from reference TRBV18 and TRBJ2-3): NAGVMQNPRHLVRRRGQEARLRCSPMKGHSHVYWYRQLPEEGLKFMVYLQKENIIDESGMPKERFSAEFPKEGPSILRIQQVVRGDSAAYFCASSPPSSGRTDTQYFGPGTRLTVL.

The V gene is TRBV12-3 or TRBV12-4, the J gene TRBJ1-1; no clear D. The CDR3 runs 14 residues. Trimming took 6 bases from V and 5 from J, leaving 16 bases between them. The CDR3 sequence is CASSPWLRETEAFF. The CDR3 DNA reads TGTGCCAGCAGCCCCTGGCTTCGAGAGACTGAAGCTTTCTTT.

The chain carries TRBV9 and TRBJ2-7; the match to TRBD2 covers 8 bases. The length of the CDR3 is 15 residues. The V gene end was trimmed by 0 bases and the J gene end by 7 bases; junction bases not matched to a gene: 9. Germline V gene data show CDR1 as SGDLS and CDR2 as YYNGEE. CDR3 sequence (DNA): TGTGCCAGCAGCGTAGGATTTAGCGGGATAGGGGAGCAGTACTTC. This gives the protein CASSVGFSGIGEQYF.

There are many counts of this clonotype. The J gene is TRBJ1-2, the V gene TRBV28; possible D gene TRBD1, 6 bases. This CDR3 comprises 11 residues. Germline V CDR1 and CDR2: MDHEN, SYDVKM. Written as DNA, the CDR3 is TGTGCACACGGACAGCTCTATGGCTACACCTTC. Protein sequence: CAHGQLYGYTF.

Points on this clonotype: Since a much larger clone is just one base distant, this may be a read error. This chain connects TRBV29-1 to TRBJ2-1, with D hard to call. Trimming removed 5 bases from V and 8 bases from J, with 19 bases in between. This CDR3 comprises 14 residues. Germline CDR1 and CDR2: SQVTM and ANQGSEA. CDR3 nucleotides: TGCAGCGTTCCCCCGGGCTTGTCTTACGATGAGCAGTTCTTC. Amino acid sequence: CSVPPGLSYDEQFF.

The chain combines TRBV12-3 or TRBV12-4 with TRBJ1-1; D possibly corresponds to TRBD1 (6 bases). The CDR3 loop spans 12 amino acids. The V end was cut by 7 bases, the J end by 5 bases, with 11 bases between. CDR3 nucleotides: TGTGCCAGCACTCTTAGGGGGACTGAAGCTTTCTTT. This codes for CASTLRGTEAFF.

In regard to this clonotype: A much larger clone differs by one base, so this may be a read error. The chain combines TRBV12-3 or TRBV12-4 with TRBJ2-4, with 7 bases lining up with TRBD1. The end of the DNA is better explained by TRBJ2-7, so the J call may be wrong. The CDR3 totals 14 residues. CDR3 coding DNA: TGTGCCAGCAGTTTACGAGGGGGCATCCACGAGCAGTACTTC. Amino acid sequence: CASSLRGGIHEQYF.

CDR3 DNA sequence: TGCGCCAGCAGCTCCATGACTAGCGGGGGATACAATGAGCAGTTCTTC. Its protein product is CASSSMTSGGYNEQFF. The V call is TRBV5-1, the J call TRBJ2-1; 12 bases are a match to TRBD2. CDR3 length equals 16 residues. V was clipped by 3 bases and J by 4 bases; unmatched bases: 5. Germline V gives CDR1 SGHRS, CDR2 YFSETQ.

V gene TRBV7-9 combines with J gene TRBJ1-2; tentative D call: TRBD1 (5 bases). V lost 3 bases and J lost 8, with 16 bases in between. Germline assignment: CDR1 SEHNR and CDR2 FQNEAQ (reference sequence). The CDR3 totals 14 residues. The CDR3 DNA reads TGTGCCAGCAGCTTTCCAAACCTCGGGGGGGGCTACACCTTC. As protein: CASSFPNLGGGYTF.

The chain recombines TRBV3-1 with TRBJ2-1, with D perhaps matching TRBD1 or TRBD2 (5 bases each). V lost 6 bases and J lost 6, with 15 bases in between. Germline loops: CDR1 LGHDT, CDR2 YNNKEL (reference sequence). The CDR3 is 14 amino acids. The CDR3 region is CASSRDPSGNEQFF. The DNA of the CDR3 is TGTGCCAGCAGTCGGGACCCTTCGGGCAATGAGCAGTTCTTC.

The chain joins TRBV6-6 to TRBJ2-7; 9 bases align to TRBD1. V gave up 0 bases and J gave up 6 bases; unmatched junction bases: 6. The CDR3 spans 15 residues. Germline loops: CDR1 MNHNY, CDR2 SVGAGI (reference sequence). The CDR3 region has the DNA TGTGCCAGCAGTTACTCGAAGGGACAGGGCCTCGAGCAGTACTTC. Its translation: CASSYSKGQGLEQYF.

This clonotype showed up just a few times. The gene calls are TRBV28 and TRBJ1-2; D possibly corresponds to TRBD1 (5 bases). V lost 8 bases, J lost 2 bases, and 15 bases lay in between. Germline V gene sequence: CDR1 MDHEN, CDR2 SYDVKM. CDR3 length: 14 amino acids. The chain's CDR3 is CASARPRGNYGYTF. CDR3 DNA sequence: TGTGCCAGCGCAAGACCCCGGGGGAACTATGGCTACACCTTC.